Detailed here is one T cell receptor beta chain. What it binds is not known. Profiling relied on immunoSEQ multiplex PCR, and the TCRdb table lists in-frame clones only, not all of them. This table holds 60,000 to 85,000 clones, approximately 85% found once. This sample was taken from a study of a mutant IDH1 vaccine in newly diagnosed glioma. Across the whole study: Either 4-6 weeks after radiotherapy alone or alongside temozolomide, vaccination was begun.

In germline, CDR1 is MNHEY, CDR2 SMNVEV (reference sequence). The CDR3 consists of 15 residues. With 2 bases clipped from V and 7 bases from J, the junction kept 6 bases outside the gene matches. The time point is: week 23, last vaccination. The investigators gave 300 ug of mutant IDH1 20-mer peptide in each vaccine dose, together with topical imiquimod. The chain has TRBV27 and TRBJ2-4; 9 bases align to TRBD2. The receptor's source is a woman in her fifties or sixties with glioma. The starting material was PBMCs, obtained from a glioma patient whose treatment included an IDH1 peptide vaccine. In DNA, the CDR3 is TGTGCCAGCAGTTTAGTAGCGGGAGTTTTGAACATTCAGTACTTC. Its translation is CASSLVAGVLNIQYF.